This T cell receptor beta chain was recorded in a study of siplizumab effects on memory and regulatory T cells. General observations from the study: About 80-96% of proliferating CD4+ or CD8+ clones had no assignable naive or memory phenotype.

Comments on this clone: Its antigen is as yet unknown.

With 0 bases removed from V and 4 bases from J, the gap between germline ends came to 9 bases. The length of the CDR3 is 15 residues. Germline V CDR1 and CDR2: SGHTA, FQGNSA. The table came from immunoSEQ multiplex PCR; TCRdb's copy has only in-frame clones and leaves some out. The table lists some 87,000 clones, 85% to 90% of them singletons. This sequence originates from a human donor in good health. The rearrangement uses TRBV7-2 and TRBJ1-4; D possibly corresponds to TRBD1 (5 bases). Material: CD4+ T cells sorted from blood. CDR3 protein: CASSLAGRGNEKLFF. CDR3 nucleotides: TGTGCCAGCAGCTTAGCGGGTAGGGGTAATGAAAAACTGTTTTTT.